Each of the 5 T cell receptor beta chains below was sequenced from the same sample in a study of T-cell reconstitution after alpha-beta-depleted transplantation in children. A TCRbeta library incorporating unique molecular identifiers was prepared. In TCRdb, the PCR reads were re-called with MiXCR into one record per CDR3 protein. Of some 830,000 distinct CDR3 sequences in the sample, 16% are singletons; the top ten hold around 5.3%. The specimen was PBMCs, mostly from graft donor cells, collected 360 days after TCRalphabeta/CD19-depleted stem cell transplant. The receptors shown here come from a male patient aged 5 to 17 who had a stem cell transplant for acute lymphoblastic leukemia, so the T cells may come from the graft donor.

This clonotype has just a few counts. The chain combines TRBV10-3 with TRBJ2-1; D unresolved. CDR3 length: 17 amino acids. Per germline, CDR1 ENHRY and CDR2 SYGVKD. The ends were cut back, 4 bases at V and 0 bases at J, with 16 bases in the middle. CDR3 DNA sequence: TGTGCCATCAGTGTGAGTCTAGGATCGAGCTCCTACAATGAGCAGTTCTTC. This encodes CAISVSLGSSSYNEQFF.

A few counts support this clonotype. This chain uses TRBV4-1 with TRBJ1-1, with 11 nucleotides matching TRBD1. The length of the CDR3 is 14 residues. The V segment lost 1 base and the J segment 11 bases; nucleotides outside the gene matches: 6. The germline V gene encodes CDR1 MGHRA and CDR2 YSYEKL. The CDR3, as DNA: TGCGCCAGCAGCCAAGCGGGACAGGGGGTGGAGGCTTTCTTT. Translated: CASSQAGQGVEAFF.

The chain couples TRBV6-6 to TRBJ2-1; a weak D match, TRBD1 (6 bases). V lost 1 base to trimming and J lost 10 bases, with 11 bases between them. This CDR3 contains 13 residues. Germline CDR1 reads MNHNY; CDR2 reads SVGAGI (reference sequence). This CDR3 is CASSYLQGSEQFF. Here the CDR3 DNA reads TGTGCCAGCAGTTACTTACAGGGTTCCGAGCAGTTCTTC.

The sample holds a few counts of this clonotype. The J gene is TRBJ2-2, the V gene TRBV12-3 or TRBV12-4; no clear D. V lost 6 bases to trimming and J lost 5 bases, with 10 bases between them. This CDR3 contains 13 residues. The CDR3 DNA is TGTGCCAGCAGCACCGGTGGGACCGGGGAGCTGTTTTTT. It is translated as CASSTGGTGELFF.

This clonotype was found a few times. The chain links TRBV10-3 to TRBJ1-2; TRBD1 agrees at 7 bases. V dropped 0 bases and J dropped 2; count of bases not matched to a gene: 3. The CDR3 consists of 15 residues. Germline CDR1 and CDR2: ENHRY and SYGVKD. This CDR3 is CAISESGQLNYGYTF. For the CDR3, the DNA is TGTGCCATCAGTGAGTCGGGACAGCTAAACTATGGCTACACCTTC.